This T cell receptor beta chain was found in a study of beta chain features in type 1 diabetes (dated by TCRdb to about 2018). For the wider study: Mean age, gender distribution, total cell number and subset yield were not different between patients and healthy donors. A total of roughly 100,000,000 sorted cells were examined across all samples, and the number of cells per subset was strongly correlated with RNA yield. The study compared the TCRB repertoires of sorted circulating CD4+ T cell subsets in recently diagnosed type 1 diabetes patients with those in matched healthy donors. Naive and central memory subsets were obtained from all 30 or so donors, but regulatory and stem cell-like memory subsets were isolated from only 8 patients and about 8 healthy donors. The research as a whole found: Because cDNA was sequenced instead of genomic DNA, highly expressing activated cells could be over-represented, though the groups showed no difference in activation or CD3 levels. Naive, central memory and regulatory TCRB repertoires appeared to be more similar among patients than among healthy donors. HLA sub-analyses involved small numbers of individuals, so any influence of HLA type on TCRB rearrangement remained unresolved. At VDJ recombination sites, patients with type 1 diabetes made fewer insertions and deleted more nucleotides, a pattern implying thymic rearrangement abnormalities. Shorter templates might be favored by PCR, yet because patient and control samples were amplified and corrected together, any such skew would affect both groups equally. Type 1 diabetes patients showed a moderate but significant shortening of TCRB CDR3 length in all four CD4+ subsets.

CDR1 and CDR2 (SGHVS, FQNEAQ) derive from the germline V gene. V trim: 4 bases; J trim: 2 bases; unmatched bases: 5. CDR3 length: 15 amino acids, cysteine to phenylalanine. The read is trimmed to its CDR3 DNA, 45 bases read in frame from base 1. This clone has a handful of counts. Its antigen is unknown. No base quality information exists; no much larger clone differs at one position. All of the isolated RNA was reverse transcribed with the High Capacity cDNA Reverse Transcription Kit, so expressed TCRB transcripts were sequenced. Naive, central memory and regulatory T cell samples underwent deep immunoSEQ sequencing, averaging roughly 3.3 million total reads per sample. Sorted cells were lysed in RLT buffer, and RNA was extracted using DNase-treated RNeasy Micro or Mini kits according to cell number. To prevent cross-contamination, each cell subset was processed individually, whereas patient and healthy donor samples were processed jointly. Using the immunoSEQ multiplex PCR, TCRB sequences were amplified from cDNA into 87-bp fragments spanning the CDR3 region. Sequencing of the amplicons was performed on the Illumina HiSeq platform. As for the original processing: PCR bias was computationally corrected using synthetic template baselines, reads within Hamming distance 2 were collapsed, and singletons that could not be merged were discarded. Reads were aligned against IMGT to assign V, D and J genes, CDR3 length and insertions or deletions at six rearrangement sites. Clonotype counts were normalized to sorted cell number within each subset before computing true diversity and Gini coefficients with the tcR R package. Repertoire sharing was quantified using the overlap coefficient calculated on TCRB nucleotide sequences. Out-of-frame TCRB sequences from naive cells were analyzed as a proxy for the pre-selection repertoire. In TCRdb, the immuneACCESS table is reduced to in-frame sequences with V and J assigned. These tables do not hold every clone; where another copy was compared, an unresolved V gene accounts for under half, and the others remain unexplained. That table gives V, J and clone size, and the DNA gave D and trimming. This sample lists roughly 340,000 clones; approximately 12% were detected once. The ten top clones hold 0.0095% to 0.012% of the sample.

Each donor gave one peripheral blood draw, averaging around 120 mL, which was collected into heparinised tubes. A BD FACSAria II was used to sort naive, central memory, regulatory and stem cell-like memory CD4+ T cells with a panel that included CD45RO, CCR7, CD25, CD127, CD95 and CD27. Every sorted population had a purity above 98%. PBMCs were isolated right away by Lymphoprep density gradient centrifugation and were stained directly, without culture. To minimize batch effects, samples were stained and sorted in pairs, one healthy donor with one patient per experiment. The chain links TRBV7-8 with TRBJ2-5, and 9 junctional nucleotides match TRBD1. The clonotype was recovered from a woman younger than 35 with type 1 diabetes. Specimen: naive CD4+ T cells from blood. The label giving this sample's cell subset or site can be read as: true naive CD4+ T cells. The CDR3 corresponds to CASSWTGAPQETQYF. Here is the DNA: TGTGCCAGCAGCTGGACAGGGGCACCACAAGAGACCCAGTACTTC.